This T cell receptor beta chain was recorded in a study of OX40 agonist ivuxolimab in advanced cancers. The overall study: Among those enrolled, mean age was around 60 years (range about 23 to 90) and roughly 84% were male.

Sequenced by immunoSEQ multiplex PCR; TCRdb stores in-frame clones only, minus some. The table has over 90,000 clones, less than 95% seen once; the top ten hold about 0.18%. The sample was CD4+ or CD8+ T cells sorted from blood, taken in a trial of the OX40 agonist ivuxolimab. This clonotype was obtained from an adult with an advanced solid tumor such as melanoma, head and neck, liver or kidney cancer.

CDR3 nucleotide sequence: TGTGCCAGCAGCGCCCAACAGGGGGCCCCTAACTATGGCTACACCTTC. Residues: CASSAQQGAPNYGYTF. The V and J genes are TRBV7-9 and TRBJ1-2; 9 positions match TRBD1. The CDR3 contains 16 residues. With V trimmed by 5 bases and J by 0 bases, 7 bases remained unmatched. Germline assignment: CDR1 SEHNR and CDR2 FQNEAQ (reference sequence).